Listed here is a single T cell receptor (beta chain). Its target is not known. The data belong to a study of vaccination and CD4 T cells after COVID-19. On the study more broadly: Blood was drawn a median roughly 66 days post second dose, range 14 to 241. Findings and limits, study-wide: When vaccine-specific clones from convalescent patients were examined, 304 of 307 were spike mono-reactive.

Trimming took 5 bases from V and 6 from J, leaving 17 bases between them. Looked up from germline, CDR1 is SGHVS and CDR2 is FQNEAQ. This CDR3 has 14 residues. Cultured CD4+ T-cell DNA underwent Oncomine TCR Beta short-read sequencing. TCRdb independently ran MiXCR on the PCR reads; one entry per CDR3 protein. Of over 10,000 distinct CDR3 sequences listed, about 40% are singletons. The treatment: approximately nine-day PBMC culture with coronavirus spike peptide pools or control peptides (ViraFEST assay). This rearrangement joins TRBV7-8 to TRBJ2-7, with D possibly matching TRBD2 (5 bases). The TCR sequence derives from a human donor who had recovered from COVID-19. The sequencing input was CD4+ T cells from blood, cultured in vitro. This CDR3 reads CASSNNRGVGEQYF. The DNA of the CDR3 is TGTGCCAGCAGCAACAATCGGGGAGTCGGCGAGCAGTACTTC.